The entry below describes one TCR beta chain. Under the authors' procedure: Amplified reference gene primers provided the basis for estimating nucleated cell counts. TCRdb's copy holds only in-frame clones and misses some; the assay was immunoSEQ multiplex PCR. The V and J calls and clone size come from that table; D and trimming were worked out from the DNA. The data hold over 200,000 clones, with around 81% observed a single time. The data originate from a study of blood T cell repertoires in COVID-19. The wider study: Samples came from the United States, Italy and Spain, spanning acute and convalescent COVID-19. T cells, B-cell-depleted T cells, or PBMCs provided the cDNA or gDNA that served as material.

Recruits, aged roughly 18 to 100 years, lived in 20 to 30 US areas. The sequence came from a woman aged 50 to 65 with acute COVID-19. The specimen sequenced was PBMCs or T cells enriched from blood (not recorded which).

DNA for the CDR3: TGTGCCAGCAGCTGGGTCGGGGGTTCGAGCACAGATACGCAGTATTTT. Translation: CASSWVGGSSTDTQYF. This chain links TRBV7-6 with TRBJ2-3, with TRBD2 as a possible D gene (6 bases). V shed 4 bases and J shed 0 bases, with 14 bases lying between them. Germline V gives CDR1 SGHVS, CDR2 FNYEAQ. This CDR3 region has 16 residues.